The rows below give T cell receptor beta chains drawn from one sample of a study of cytomegalovirus exposure and HLA in healthy donors. Sequencing used immunoSEQ multiplex PCR; TCRdb keeps in-frame clones, though not all of them. Of 150,000 to 200,000 clones in the sample, around 81% were seen once. The sequenced sample consisted of PBMCs. These receptors all come from a woman between 18 and 29 years old in good health and CMV-seropositive. Both conserved end residues are trimmed from each CDR3.

TRBV7-9,ASSLITGGNSPLH
TRBV7-9,ASRRGKYEQY
TRBV30,AWRGRGSRGINEQF
TRBV4-1,ASSRDSSNYGYT
TRBV7-3,ASSPQQGSYEQY
TRBV7-8,ASSLSRWDRHNSPLH
TRBV5-1,ASSLAFGTGAGDIQY
TRBV25-1,ASTGQGEKLF
TRBV19,ASSRQGRSPLH
TRBV14,ASSSRQGADTQY
TRBV27,ASSSPRQGVNQPQH
TRBV10-3,AISGTGDNNEQF
TRBV7-9,ASSFGTGLDGYT
TRBV7-3,ASSLGTGDSPLH
TRBV29-1,SVMMTGQGSSDTEAF
TRBV11-1,ASSLVPTGFDEQF
TRBV30,AWSVASRGTGELF
TRBV4-3,ASSQDAGRGYNSPLH
TRBV5-1,ASSSGHSRNTEAF
TRBV18,ASSPGLAGTQY
TRBV5-1,ASSLDRAQNTIY
TRBV6-1,ASSVSLAGSSYEQY
TRBV23-1,ASSQSMGDRDTGELF
TRBV15,ATSESSGANTDTQY
TRBV18,ASSPREGTNRDQPQH
TRBV7-9,SSSFGTGADTEAF
TRBV15,ATSTTGAVSGNTIY
TRBV7-2,ASSLGGVGEQF
TRBV30,ACVFRGNTIY
TRBV11-3,ASSSSRETQY
TRBV30,AWRPPFYNQPQH
TRBV30,AFGQQVGGYT
TRBV5-5,ASSLNQGSNEKLF
TRBV9,ASSEGTTSPSYEQY
TRBV5-1,ASSWTTGATEAF
TRBV18,ASSPRGGVDNSPLH
TRBV19,ARATTGEFSNQPQH
TRBV9,ASSPSPGHVAEQY
TRBV7-2,ASSPEGGTARPQH
TRBV5-4,ASKWGENTEAF
TRBV7-8,ASSSNGGPSMPQY
TRBV7-9,ASTKRGTGKDPLH
TRBV6-5,ASSYSRAGGQPQH
TRBV2,ASSDRGARTDTQY
TRBV9,ASSVVSSNPEQF
TRBV15,ATSRATGSSKNIQY
TRBV6-6,ASSYSSGGRVTQY
TRBV30,AWTLEDTEAF
TRBV30,AWDPGLAGGPGETQY
TRBV6-1,ASSERSIRGETQY
TRBV29-1,SVDDRGDSEKLF
TRBV18,ASSPGGSTDTQY
TRBV18,ASSPFGQVLEQY